These T cell receptor beta chains were read from a single sample in a study of T cells in localized non-small cell lung cancer. Data came from immunoSEQ multiplex PCR; TCRdb stores just in-frame clones and leaves some out. This sample carries fewer than 2,500 clones, about 30% of them seen once, and the ten largest clones take under 20%. Here the sequenced sample was normal lung tissue next to the tumor, taken before any cancer treatment. These receptors came from a male donor at least 60 years old with stage I squamous cell lung carcinoma. Each CDR3 is given with its conserved first and last residue. The order of the fields is D gene, J gene, clone size, V gene, CDR3 DNA, CDR3 protein. The D gene is left open where the match is weak. A clone size is listed for some rows: how often the clone was seen (once, few, many), or a class if it is expanded.

>.|TRBJ1-1|medium-sized|TRBV11-3
TGTGCCAGCAGCTTGGTCGGGGGCCCTGCGGACACTGAAGCTTTCTTT
CASSLVGGPADTEAFF
>.|TRBJ1-5|few|TRBV9
TGTGCCAGCAGAGGAAACACATATAGCAATCAGCCCCAGCATTTT
CASRGNTYSNQPQHF
>.|TRBJ2-1|few|TRBV11-3
TGTGCCAGCAGCCCCCGCGAGGGTTTTGGGAATGAGCAGTTCTTC
CASSPREGFGNEQFF
>.|TRBJ2-7|few|TRBV19
TGTGCCAGTAGTCCGCAGGCACAGGGAGCCGTCCGCGAGCAGTACTTC
CASSPQAQGAVREQYF
>.|TRBJ2-3|.|TRBV1
TGCGCCAGCAGCCAGTTTCACGGGACAGCGGATCCAGATACGCAGTATTTT
CASSQFHGTADPDTQYF
>TRBD2|TRBJ2-1|few|TRBV30
TGTGCCTGGAGTGTACTAGCGGGGCAAAGGAATGAGCAGTTCTTC
CAWSVLAGQRNEQFF
>.|TRBJ2-7|.|TRBV15
TGTGCCACCAGCTCGGGGCCTGGGGCCTACGAGCAGTACTTC
CATSSGPGAYEQYF
>.|TRBJ1-1|.|TRBV19
TGTGCCAGTATAGGGAAGGGCGGCACTGAAGCTTTCTTT
CASIGKGGTEAFF
>.|TRBJ1-3|once|TRBV25-1
TGTGCCAGCAGTAAAGATGTGAGCTCTGGAAACACCATATATTTT
CASSKDVSSGNTIYF
>TRBD2|TRBJ2-7|.|TRBV28
TGTGCCAGCAGTAGCGGGGGGACAACCTACGAGCAGTACTTC
CASSSGGTTYEQYF
>.|TRBJ1-6|few|TRBV9
TGTGCCAGCAGTTCGGGGATGGGCTCACCCCTCCACTTT
CASSSGMGSPLHF
>.|TRBJ1-1|.|TRBV6-8
TGTGCCAGCAGTTACTCGAGGACAGCCGGGAGCACTGAAGCTTTCTTT
CASSYSRTAGSTEAFF
>TRBD1|TRBJ2-7|.|TRBV15
TGTGCCACCAGCACTCCGGGACAGGTTTTTGACGAGCAGTACTTC
CATSTPGQVFDEQYF
>TRBD1|TRBJ2-1|medium-sized|TRBV6-1
TGTGCCAGCAGTGAAGGATCAGGGGGCCAAGATGAGCAGTTCTTC
CASSEGSGGQDEQFF
>.|TRBJ1-6|.|TRBV9
TGTGCCAGCAGTCCCAGCGGTTCTCTGGCTTCACCCCTCCACTTT
CASSPSGSLASPLHF
>TRBD1|TRBJ1-4|few|TRBV2
TGTGCCAGCAGTCAGGGACAGACGAATGAAAAACTGTTTTTT
CASSQGQTNEKLFF
>TRBD1|TRBJ1-3|.|TRBV28
TGTGCCAGCGGGGGCCAGGGGGTAACCGGAAACACCATATATTTT
CASGGQGVTGNTIYF
>.|TRBJ2-2|few|TRBV11-3
TGTGCCAGCAGCTTATACAGCTTGAACACCGGGGAGCTGTTTTTT
CASSLYSLNTGELFF
>.|TRBJ1-2|large|TRBV6-8
TGTGCCGGATCGAACACGGACGGGTCGGACGGCTACACCTTC
CAGSNTDGSDGYTF
>TRBD2|TRBJ2-5|.|TRBV6-8
TGTGCCAGCAGTTCTCCACTAGCGGGGGGTGTACGGGCCCAGTACTTC
CASSSPLAGGVRAQYF
>.|TRBJ2-1|.|TRBV30
TGTGCCTGGAGGGTAACCCATAATGTTCCCTCCAATGAGCAGTTCTTC
CAWRVTHNVPSNEQFF
>.|TRBJ1-4|.|TRBV28
TGTGCCAGCAGTTCTCACCCTCGGACAGCAACTAATGAAAAACTGTTTTTT
CASSSHPRTATNEKLFF
>.|TRBJ2-3|few|TRBV6-8
TGTGCCAGCAGTTATAGTAGCACAGATACGCAGTATTTT
CASSYSSTDTQYF
>TRBD1|TRBJ2-1|medium-sized|TRBV11-3
TGTGCCAGCAGCCCCCTCACCGGGACAGGGTACAATGAGCAGTTCTTC
CASSPLTGTGYNEQFF
>TRBD2|TRBJ2-3|.|TRBV9
TGTGCCAGCAGCGGGACTTTAGCGGGAGGGCGCACAGATACGCAGTATTTT
CASSGTLAGGRTDTQYF
>.|TRBJ2-7|large|TRBV11-3
TGTGCCAGCAGCCTGATCCCGAACTCCTACGAGCAGTACTTC
CASSLIPNSYEQYF
>TRBD1|TRBJ2-3|.|TRBV29-1
TGCAGCGCCGGACAGGGGGGCCTCACAGATACGCAGTATTTT
CSAGQGGLTDTQYF
>.|TRBJ1-5|medium-sized|TRBV6-8
TGTGCCATCCGAGGAGGGAGCAATCAGCCCCAGCATTTT
CAIRGGSNQPQHF
>.|TRBJ1-3|.|TRBV28
TGTGCCATCGCATTAGGGGGGGTCATTGGAAACACCATATATTTT
CAIALGGVIGNTIYF
>.|TRBJ1-2|few|TRBV28
TGTGCCAGCAGGAAAGCTAACTATGGCTACACCTTC
CASRKANYGYTF
>.|TRBJ2-1|large|TRBV12-2
TGTGCCACCGAACCAGGGGAACCACAGTATGAGCAGTTCTTC
CATEPGEPQYEQFF
>.|TRBJ2-7|medium-sized|TRBV6-1
TGTGCCAGCAGTGAAGGTGGCAGGTTAGACTCCTACGAGCAGTACTTC
CASSEGGRLDSYEQYF
>TRBD1|TRBJ2-4|.|TRBV18
TGTGCCAGCTCATCGGGGACAGGAAGGAACCCCAAAAACATTCAGTACTTC
CASSSGTGRNPKNIQYF
>.|TRBJ2-2|medium-sized|TRBV4-1
TGCGCCAGCAGCCAAGTGGCGGGGGCGAGGACCGGGGAGCTGTTTTTT
CASSQVAGARTGELFF
>.|TRBJ2-1|.|TRBV18
TGTGCCAGCTCACCACCGCAGGGCAGCAGCTCCTACAATGAGCAGTTCTTC
CASSPPQGSSSYNEQFF
>.|TRBJ2-1|.|TRBV30
TGTGCCCGGGGGCGCCGGGGGAGAATTCATGAGCAGTTCTTC
CARGRRGRIHEQFF
>.|TRBJ2-2|few|TRBV9
TGTGCCAGCAGCGTAGATGGAGGGAAGACCGGGGAGCTGTTTTTT
CASSVDGGKTGELFF
>TRBD1|TRBJ2-5|few|TRBV19
TGTGCCAGTAGTATAGTAGGGGGCCCCCTCCAAGAGACCCAGTACTTC
CASSIVGGPLQETQYF
>.|TRBJ2-7|medium-sized|TRBV11-3
TGTGCCAGCAGCCCGGGACTGGTCCCCTACGAGCAGTACTTC
CASSPGLVPYEQYF